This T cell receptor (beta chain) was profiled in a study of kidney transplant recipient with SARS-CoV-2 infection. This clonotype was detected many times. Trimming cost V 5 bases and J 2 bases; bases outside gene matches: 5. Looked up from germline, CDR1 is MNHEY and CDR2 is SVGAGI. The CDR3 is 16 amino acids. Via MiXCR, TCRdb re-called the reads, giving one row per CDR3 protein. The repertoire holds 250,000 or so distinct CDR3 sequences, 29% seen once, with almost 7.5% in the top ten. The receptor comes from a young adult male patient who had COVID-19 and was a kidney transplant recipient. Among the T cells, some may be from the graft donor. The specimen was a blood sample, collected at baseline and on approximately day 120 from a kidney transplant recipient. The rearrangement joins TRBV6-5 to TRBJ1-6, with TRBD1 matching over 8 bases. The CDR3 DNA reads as TGTGCCAGCAGTGCAGGGGGCGCCCCCTATAATTCACCCCTCCACTTT. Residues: CASSAGGAPYNSPLHF.